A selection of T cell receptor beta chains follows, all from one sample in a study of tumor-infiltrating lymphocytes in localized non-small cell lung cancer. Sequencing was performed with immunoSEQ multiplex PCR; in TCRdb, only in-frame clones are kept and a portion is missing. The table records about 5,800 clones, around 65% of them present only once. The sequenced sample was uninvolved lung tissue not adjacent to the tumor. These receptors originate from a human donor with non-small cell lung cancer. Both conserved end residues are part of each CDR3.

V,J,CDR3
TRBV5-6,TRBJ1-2,CASSLAGGWETF
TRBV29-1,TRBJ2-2,CSVEGWGGRGSGELFF
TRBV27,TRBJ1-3,CASRNRGKGNTIYF
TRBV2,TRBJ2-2,CASSEGAVAPGELFF
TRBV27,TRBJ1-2,CASSLPDLSYYTF
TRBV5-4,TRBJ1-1,CASSGGQLQGSRRGAFF
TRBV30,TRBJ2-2,CAWTGANTGELFF
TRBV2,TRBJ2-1,CASSLQGSSYNEQFF
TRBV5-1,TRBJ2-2,CASSLLQTNTGELFF
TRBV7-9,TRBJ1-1,CASSPGQWNTEAFF
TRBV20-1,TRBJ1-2,CSGTDSYGYTF
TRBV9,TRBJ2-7,CASSERDRASYEQYF
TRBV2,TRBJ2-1,CASSASGAYNEQFF
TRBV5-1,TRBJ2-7,CASSSDLYEQYF
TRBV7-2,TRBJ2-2,CASSRWTSGNTGELFF
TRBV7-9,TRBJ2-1,CASSLAGSYNEQFF
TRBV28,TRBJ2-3,CASSPGLPTDTQYF
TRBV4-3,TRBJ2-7,CASSQGVGNSYEQYF
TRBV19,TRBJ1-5,CASKDNSNQPQHF
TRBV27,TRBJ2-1,CASSGWLAGGPANEQFF
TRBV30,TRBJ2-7,CAWSRGGDSYEQYF
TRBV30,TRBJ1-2,CAWSVINYGYTF